The 23 T cell receptor beta chains listed next were all sequenced from one sample in a study of blood T cell repertoires in COVID-19. This table comes from immunoSEQ multiplex PCR, and its TCRdb copy is limited to in-frame clones, with some not included. The sample has 60,000 to 85,000 clones; about 83% are singletons. Sequenced material: peripheral blood. These receptors all come from a man aged 65 to 85 with acute or convalescent COVID-19.

J is TRBJ2-3 and V is TRBV25-1, with a possible D match to TRBD2 (6 bases). This CDR3 spans 13 amino acids. Germline CDR1 and CDR2: MGHDK and SYGVNS. V lost 5 bases, J lost 9 bases, and 15 bases lay in between. The CDR3 region has the DNA TGTGCCAGCAGTCACCCTGGGCGGGGAACGCAGTATTTT. It yields the protein CASSHPGRGTQYF.

The chain recombines TRBV7-6 with TRBJ2-3; D possibly corresponds to TRBD1 (7 bases). This CDR3 is 16 amino acids long. In germline, CDR1 is SGHVS, CDR2 FNYEAQ. V gave up 1 base and J gave up 6 bases, with 17 bases separating them. This chain's CDR3 is CASSLGGGGGQDTQYF. CDR3 sequence (DNA): TGTGCCAGCAGCTTAGGGGGAGGAGGGGGCCAGGATACGCAGTATTTT.

This chain joins TRBV28 and TRBJ1-6, with TRBD1 matching over 10 bases. CDR1 is MDHEN, CDR2 SYDVKM, per germline. This CDR3 has 16 amino acids. V lost 5 bases, J lost 10 bases, and 11 bases stayed unmatched. The CDR3 region has the DNA TGTGCCAGCAGTAGACCACTGGGGACAGGGGAATCACCCCTCCACTTT. Encoded protein: CASSRPLGTGESPLHF.

The chain recombines TRBV5-1 with TRBJ1-4, with TRBD1 matching 7 bases. Germline values: CDR1 SGHRS, CDR2 YFSETQ. The CDR3 runs to 16 residues. J gave up 3 bases and V 1 base, and 6 bases lay outside the gene matches. As DNA, the CDR3 is TGCGCCAGCAGCTTGTTGGAGGGGGCGCCTAATGAAAAACTGTTTTTT. It translates to CASSLLEGAPNEKLFF.

The chain recombines TRBV19 with TRBJ1-5, with 9 nucleotides matching TRBD1. Looked up from germline, CDR1 is LNHDA and CDR2 is SQIVND (reference sequence). CDR3 length equals 15 residues. With 7 bases clipped from V and 4 bases from J, the junction kept 8 bases outside the gene matches. CDR3 sequence (DNA): TGTGCCAGTACCGTACAGGGGGCGGCTAATCAGCCCCAGCATTTT. It translates to CASTVQGAANQPQHF.

The V and J genes are TRBV7-9 and TRBJ1-6, with a tentative D call TRBD1 (5 bases). V was cut by 7 bases and J by 12 bases, with 19 bases left in between. Germline V CDR1 and CDR2: SEHNR, FQNEAQ (reference sequence). The length of the CDR3 is 14 residues. CDR3 in DNA: TGTGCCAGCAACCGACAGACCTCGGGCTTACCCCTCCACTTT. It codes for CASNRQTSGLPLHF.

This clone was detected only a few times. The chain combines TRBV30 with TRBJ2-3; tentatively, D is TRBD2 (6 bases). Germline values: CDR1 GTSNPN, CDR2 SVGIG (reference sequence). The CDR3 runs to 14 residues. V shed 5 bases and J shed 1 base, with 13 bases lying between them. CDR3 in DNA: TGTGCCTGGGGGGGGTGGAGGGGCACAGATACGCAGTATTTT. Residues: CAWGGWRGTDTQYF.

The chain employs TRBV7-6 and TRBJ2-5; possibly TRBD2 for D (6 bases). Germline V gene lookup returns CDR1 SGHVS and CDR2 FNYEAQ. The CDR3 runs to 14 residues. Deletions cut 5 bases from V and 5 bases from J, with 15 bases between. This chain's CDR3 is CASSPDGGGETQYF. CDR3 nucleotides: TGTGCCAGCAGCCCAGACGGGGGTGGGGAGACCCAGTACTTC.

The rearrangement links TRBV5-5 to TRBJ1-1; no clear D. Trimming shortened V by 3 bases and J by 0 bases, and 6 bases separated the two germline ends. This CDR3 comprises 13 residues. Germline CDR1 SGHKS, CDR2 YYEKEE (reference sequence). The CDR3 protein is CASSWALNTEAFF. The CDR3 region has the DNA TGTGCCAGCAGCTGGGCGCTGAACACTGAAGCTTTCTTT.

The chain uses TRBV7-2 and TRBJ1-1, with 10 bases matching TRBD1. In germline, CDR1 is SGHTA, CDR2 FQGNSA. This CDR3 has 14 residues. With V trimmed by 7 bases and J by 4 bases, 6 bases remained unmatched. CDR3 sequence reads: CASTSTGGITEAFF. The CDR3 region has the DNA TGTGCCAGCACCTCGACAGGGGGCATCACTGAAGCTTTCTTT.

This chain's CDR3 is CASSQAGEREKLFF. The CDR3 nucleotides are TGCGCCAGCAGCCAAGCCGGGGAGCGTGAAAAACTGTTTTTT. The V gene is TRBV4-1, the J gene TRBJ1-4; D unclear. V was shortened by 1 base and J by 7 bases, with 10 bases between the two germline ends. The germline V gene encodes CDR1 MGHRA and CDR2 YSYEKL. The CDR3 is 14 residues long.

This chain joins TRBV7-3 and TRBJ2-4; 12 bases fit TRBD2. V trimming: 5 bases; J trimming: 6 bases; junction bases outside the gene matches: 2. The CDR3 covers 14 residues. Germline assignment: CDR1 SGHTA and CDR2 FQGTGA. The CDR3 coding sequence is TGTGCCAGCAGCCCTAGCGGGAGGGGAAACATTCAGTACTTC. Amino acids: CASSPSGRGNIQYF.

This rearrangement joins TRBV13 to TRBJ2-5; TRBD2 aligns across 7 bases. The germline CDR1 and CDR2 sequences are PRHDT and FYEKMQ (reference sequence). The V and J ends lost 5 bases and 5 bases, in that order; junction bases with no gene match: 8. The CDR3 covers 14 residues. CDR3 amino acids: CASSRGSGSETQYF. The CDR3 DNA is TGTGCCAGCAGCCGCGGGAGTGGGAGTGAGACCCAGTACTTC.

The genes are TRBV28 and TRBJ2-7; 9 nucleotides line up with TRBD2. V shed 1 base, J shed 2 bases, and the junction held 6 bases outside the gene matches. The CDR3 is made up of 16 amino acids. The germline V gene encodes CDR1 MDHEN and CDR2 SYDVKM. In nucleotides, the CDR3 is TGTGCCAGCAGTTTATTCGCTAGCGGGATAGCCTACGAGCAGTACTTC. Translated: CASSLFASGIAYEQYF.

This sequence joins TRBV10-1 and TRBJ2-7, with D unresolved. Germline V gene sequence: CDR1 WNHNN, CDR2 SYGVQD (reference sequence). With 0 bases removed from V and 3 bases from J, the gap between germline ends came to 6 bases. The CDR3 loop spans 13 amino acids. In DNA form, the CDR3 reads TGCGCCAGCAGTGAGTCCGCGGTCTACGAGCAGTACTTC. Translating gives CASSESAVYEQYF.

The rearrangement joins TRBV6-1 to TRBJ2-6; 12 bases are a match to TRBD1. The CDR3 has 19 residues. The germline CDR1 and CDR2 sequences are MNHNS and SASEGT. Trimming cost V 4 bases and J 3 bases; bases outside gene matches: 10. DNA of the CDR3: TGTGCCAGCAGTGCAAAGGGACAGGGGGCGCAGAGTGGGGCCAACGTCCTGACTTTC. Protein product: CASSAKGQGAQSGANVLTF.

The V and J genes are TRBV3-1 (or the pseudogene TRBV3-2) and TRBJ2-7; tentatively, D is TRBD2 (5 bases). The CDR3 has 15 residues. Trimming cost V 4 bases and J 5 bases, with 18 bases left between them. The germline gives CDR1 LGHDT, CDR2 YNNKEL (reference sequence). The CDR3 nucleotides read TGTGCCAGCAGCCGGCTCGGGATTTCCGGGGACGAGCAGTACTTC. Its translation is CASSRLGISGDEQYF.

The chain recombines TRBV5-6 with TRBJ1-2; 7 bases line up with TRBD1. With V trimmed by 0 bases and J by 2 bases, 7 bases remained unmatched. CDR3 length: 16 amino acids. CDR1 and CDR2 from the germline V gene are SGHDT and YYEEEE. This CDR3 is CASSLVDDRANYGYTF. In nucleotides, the CDR3 is TGTGCCAGCAGCTTGGTGGATGACAGGGCCAACTATGGCTACACCTTC. The variable domain in full, completed from reference TRBV5-6 and TRBJ1-2, reads DAGVTQSPTHLIKTRGQQVTLRCSPKSGHDTVSWYQQALGQGPQFIFQYYEEEERQRGNFPDRFSGHQFPNYSSELNVNALLLGDSALYLCASSLVDDRANYGYTFGSGTRLTVV.

The chain carries TRBV11-3 and TRBJ1-2; 7 bases are shared with TRBD1. The germline V gene has CDR1 SGHNT and CDR2 YENEEA. This CDR3 comprises 17 residues. V shed 3 bases and J 6 bases; nucleotides not matched to a gene: 16. The CDR3 here is CASSFMGREQGNDGYTF. DNA of the CDR3: TGTGCCAGCAGCTTTATGGGAAGAGAACAGGGGAACGATGGCTACACCTTC.

As for this clone: Relative to the germline gene, one junction end is altered; a read error may explain this. V is TRBV7-7 and J is TRBJ2-5; D perhaps matches TRBD1 (6 bases). CDR3 length: 16 amino acids. Germline V gene data show CDR1 as SSHAT and CDR2 as FNYEAQ (reference sequence). The CDR3 DNA is TGTGCTAGCAGCTTACGCGCAGGGGCCCTCCAAGAGACCCAGTACTTC. Its protein is CASSLRAGALQETQYF.

The rearrangement links TRBV5-4 to TRBJ2-7; D perhaps matches TRBD2 (6 bases). The ends were cut back, 5 bases at V and 2 bases at J, with 20 bases in the middle. CDR3 size: 16 residues. The V gene's germline CDR1 is SGHNT and CDR2 YYREEE (reference sequence). The CDR3 loop reads CASSSGGLAGPYEQYF. DNA of the CDR3: TGTGCCAGCAGTTCCGGGGGTCTGGCGGGACCCTACGAGCAGTACTTC.

The chain uses TRBV10-2 and TRBJ2-1; 11 nucleotides match TRBD2. Germline values: CDR1 WSHSY, CDR2 SAAADI. CDR3 length: 14 amino acids. The V and J ends lost 5 bases and 8 bases, in that order; junction bases with no gene match: 5. CDR3 nucleotides: TGCGCCAGCAGTTTAGCGGGAGGGCCTGATGAGCAGTTCTTC. Translation: CASSLAGGPDEQFF.

This clone appeared a single time. The CDR3 is CASSLGSSGGANTQYF. The DNA for the CDR3 is TGCGCCAGCAGCTTGGGGTCTAGCGGGGGGGCTAATACGCAGTATTTT. The chain joins TRBV5-1 to TRBJ2-3; 12 bases match TRBD2. Trimming removed 0 bases from V and 7 bases from J; junction bases left unmatched: 6. The CDR3 has 16 amino acids. The V gene's germline CDR1 is SGHRS and CDR2 YFSETQ.